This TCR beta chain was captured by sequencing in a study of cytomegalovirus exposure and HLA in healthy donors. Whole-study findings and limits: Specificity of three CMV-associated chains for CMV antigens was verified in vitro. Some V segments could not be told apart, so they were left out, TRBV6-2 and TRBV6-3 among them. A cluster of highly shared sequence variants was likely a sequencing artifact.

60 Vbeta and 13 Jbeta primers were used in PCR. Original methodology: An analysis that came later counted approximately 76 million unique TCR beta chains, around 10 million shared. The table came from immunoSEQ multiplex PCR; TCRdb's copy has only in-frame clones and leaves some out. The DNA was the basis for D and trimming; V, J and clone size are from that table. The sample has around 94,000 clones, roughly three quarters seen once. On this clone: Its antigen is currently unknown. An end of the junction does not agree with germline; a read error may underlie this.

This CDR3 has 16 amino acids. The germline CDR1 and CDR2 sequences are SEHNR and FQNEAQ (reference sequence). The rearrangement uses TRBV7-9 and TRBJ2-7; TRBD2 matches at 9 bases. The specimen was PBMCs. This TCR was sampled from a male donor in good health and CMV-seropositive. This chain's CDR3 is CSSSPVKRGASYEQYF. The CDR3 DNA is TGTTCCAGCAGCCCCGTGAAGCGGGGGGCCTCCTACGAGCAGTACTTC.